The 5 T cell receptor beta chains listed next were all sequenced from one sample in a study of blood T cell repertoires in COVID-19 (dated by TCRdb to about 2020). Library prep was done by the immunoSEQ multiplex PCR assay. The table comes from immuneACCESS by way of TCRdb, which keeps in-frame sequences with V and J called. Part of the clones is missing from these tables; in studies checked, under half for an unresolved V gene and the rest for unknown reasons. The sample data list some 210,000 clones, and about 91% of these were observed just once. Of the sample, about 9.4% is held by the ten largest clones. Sequencing used PBMCs or T cells enriched from blood (not recorded which). These receptors were obtained from a man between 18 and 35 years old with acute COVID-19.

The chain employs TRBV2 and TRBJ2-1; D unclear. In germline, CDR1 is SNHLY, CDR2 FYNNEI. This CDR3 has 13 residues. Trimming stripped 4 bases from V and 5 bases from J, with 9 bases between. The CDR3 loop reads CASSVDTNNEQFF. The CDR3 DNA sequence: TGTGCCAGCAGTGTTGACACGAACAATGAGCAGTTCTTC.

This chain links TRBV4-1 with TRBJ2-7, with 10 bases fitting TRBD1. Germline V gives CDR1 MGHRA, CDR2 YSYEKL. The CDR3 contains 14 residues. V shed 5 bases, J shed 9 bases, and the junction held 10 bases outside the gene matches. CDR3 amino acids: CASSSKTGGAGQYF. The CDR3 DNA is TGCGCCAGCAGCTCAAAGACAGGGGGCGCGGGGCAGTACTTC.

For the CDR3, the DNA is TGCAGTGCTTCGGTTGACTATGGCTACACCTTC. Translating it yields CSASVDYGYTF. The genes are TRBV20-1 and TRBJ1-2; no definite D call. The CDR3 has 11 residues. Germline-derived CDR1 and CDR2 are DFQATT and SNEGSKA (reference sequence). V was cut by 5 bases and J by 3 bases, with 7 bases left in between.

The chain links TRBV19 to TRBJ2-5, with TRBD2 matching over 9 bases. CDR3 length: 21 amino acids. Losses at the gene ends were 3 bases for V and 3 bases for J; bases not matched to a gene: 23. Germline values: CDR1 LNHDA, CDR2 SQIVND (reference sequence). CDR3 coding DNA: TGTGCCAGTAGTATGAGGGTTTTTACTAATCCGGGCGCGGGAGGGGAAGAGACCCAGTACTTC. Its protein is CASSMRVFTNPGAGGEETQYF.

The chain links TRBV27 to TRBJ2-1, with TRBD1 identical over 11 bases. The CDR3 spans 15 residues. The germline gives CDR1 MNHEY, CDR2 SMNVEV (reference sequence). V lost 7 bases and J lost 8; bases outside the gene matches: 10. CDR3 nucleotides: TGTGCCAGCATCCAGACCTGGGACAGGGGGGATGAGCAGTTCTTC. Amino acid sequence: CASIQTWDRGDEQFF.